This is a list of T cell receptor beta chains from one sample in a study of PD-1 blockade in classical Hodgkin lymphoma. Using immunoSEQ multiplex PCR, the repertoire was profiled, and TCRdb retains in-frame clones only, with some absent. Of 9,000 or so clones in the sample, about 86% are singletons; the top ten hold around 23%. The sequencing used peripheral blood mononuclear cells (PBMCs), collected before the fourth cycle of nivolumab. These receptors were collected from a human donor with classical Hodgkin lymphoma. The CDR3 runs from the conserved cysteine through the conserved F or W. D genes are given only for firm matches. Clone sizes are given selectively: once, few, many, or a class where the clone is expanded.

NA,TRBJ2-1,TRBV4-2,NA,CASSLLFNNEQFF,TGTGCCAGCAGCCTCCTCTTCAACAATGAGCAGTTCTTC
NA,TRBJ1-1,TRBV11-3,NA,CASSLGSGTEAFF,TGTGCCAGCAGCTTGGGTAGTGGGACTGAAGCTTTCTTT
NA,TRBJ2-5,TRBV29-1,NA,CSVEPPRGEETQYF,TGCAGCGTTGAACCTCCAAGGGGTGAAGAGACCCAGTACTTC
NA,TRBJ2-3,TRBV19,NA,CASTVAGKITDTQYF,TGTGCCAGTACCGTCGCCGGGAAGATCACAGATACGCAGTATTTT
NA,TRBJ2-5,TRBV5-1,TRBD2,CASRFGGAQTQYF,TGCGCCAGCAGGTTCGGGGGGGCGCAGACCCAGTACTTC
NA,TRBJ1-6,TRBV5-1,NA,CASSVQESSYNSPLHF,TGCGCCAGCAGCGTACAGGAGAGCTCCTATAATTCACCCCTCCACTTT
NA,TRBJ1-5,TRBV7-8,NA,CASSLSSPDGQPQHF,TGTGCCAGCAGCTTATCAAGCCCGGATGGGCAGCCCCAGCATTTT
once,TRBJ1-2,TRBV10-3,NA,CATQDTFYGYTF,TGTGCCACCCAAGATACCTTTTATGGCTACACCTTC
NA,TRBJ2-7,TRBV28,NA,CASSLPGTEYEQYF,TGTGCCAGCAGTTTACCCGGGACCGAGTACGAGCAGTACTTC
NA,TRBJ2-1,TRBV19,NA,CASSPRWRAHEQFF,TGTGCCAGTAGTCCCCGGTGGAGGGCCCATGAGCAGTTCTTC
NA,TRBJ2-7,TRBV7-8,NA,CASSLAGGGEQYF,TGTGCCAGCAGCTTAGCAGGGGGGGGCGAGCAGTACTTC
few,TRBJ2-3,TRBV19,NA,CASRGAGGADTQYF,TGTGCCAGTAGGGGGGCCGGTGGGGCAGATACGCAGTATTTT
NA,TRBJ1-4,TRBV29-1,NA,CSVETGREKLFF,TGCAGCGTTGAAACAGGTCGTGAAAAACTGTTTTTT
NA,TRBJ2-1,TRBV6-4,NA,CASSDQLHGEQFF,TGTGCCAGCAGTGATCAACTCCATGGGGAGCAGTTCTTC
once,TRBJ1-2,TRBV19,TRBD1,CASSARTGAVGLTGYTF,TGTGCCAGTAGTGCTAGGACAGGTGCAGTTGGACTTACTGGCTACACCTTC
NA,TRBJ1-5,TRBV6-6,NA,CATEKGAGGNQPQHF,TGTGCCACCGAGAAAGGGGCGGGGGGCAATCAGCCCCAGCATTTT
NA,TRBJ1-6,TRBV5-1,NA,CASSLGQRPLNSPLHF,TGCGCCAGCAGCTTGGGACAACGACCCCTTAATTCACCCCTCCACTTT
NA,TRBJ1-2,TRBV4-2,NA,CASSPLGGVNYGYTF,TGTGCCAGCAGCCCTCTCGGGGGTGTTAACTATGGCTACACCTTC
few,TRBJ1-5,TRBV2,NA,CASGSDGGFNQPQHF,TGTGCCAGCGGATCCGATGGGGGTTTCAATCAGCCCCAGCATTTT
NA,TRBJ1-4,TRBV19,TRBD1,CASSSRDRGIYEKLFF,TGTGCCAGTAGTAGCCGGGACAGGGGGATATACGAAAAACTGTTTTTT
NA,TRBJ2-5,TRBV7-8,TRBD1,CASSPRQGWETQYF,TGTGCCAGCAGCCCGAGACAGGGTTGGGAGACCCAGTACTTC
few,TRBJ2-7,TRBV2,TRBD1,CASRFGQGDYEQYF,TGTGCCAGCCGATTCGGACAGGGGGACTACGAGCAGTACTTC
NA,TRBJ2-3,TRBV9,NA,CASSVGAAADNTDTQYF,TGTGCCAGCAGCGTAGGGGCCGCAGCGGACAACACAGATACGCAGTATTTT
once,TRBJ2-7,TRBV18,TRBD1,CASSPPGQGSYEQYF,TGTGCCAGCTCACCACCGGGACAGGGGTCCTACGAGCAGTACTTC
NA,TRBJ2-1,TRBV9,TRBD2,CASSLHGSGGADEQFF,TGTGCCAGCAGCCTCCATGGGAGCGGGGGGGCGGATGAGCAGTTCTTC
NA,TRBJ1-6,TRBV7-9,NA,CASSFGLGYNSPLHF,TGTGCCAGCAGCTTCGGGCTGGGCTATAATTCACCCCTCCACTTT
NA,TRBJ1-1,TRBV15,NA,CATSIILAGDTEAFF,TGTGCCACCAGCATTATCTTAGCGGGGGACACTGAAGCTTTCTTT
NA,TRBJ1-1,TRBV27,NA,CASSFSRGAFTNTEAFF,TGTGCCAGCAGTTTTTCGCGGGGGGCCTTTACGAACACTGAAGCTTTCTTT
few,TRBJ1-5,TRBV10-2,NA,CASREPGQPQHF,TGCGCCAGCAGAGAGCCAGGTCAGCCCCAGCATTTT
NA,TRBJ1-3,TRBV9,NA,CASSETGLPSGNTIYF,TGTGCCAGCAGCGAAACAGGGTTACCATCCGGAAACACCATATATTTT
NA,TRBJ2-7,TRBV7-9,TRBD2,CASSSYFHGTSGGYEQYF,TGTGCCAGCAGCTCTTACTTCCACGGGACTAGCGGGGGGTACGAGCAGTACTTC
once,TRBJ1-2,TRBV5-1,NA,CASGLAGRARQSYGYTF,TGCGCCAGCGGCTTGGCAGGTCGGGCGAGGCAGAGCTATGGCTACACCTTC
few,TRBJ1-5,TRBV2,NA,CAFAPGWNQPQHF,TGTGCCTTTGCACCGGGTTGGAATCAGCCCCAGCATTTT
NA,TRBJ2-3,TRBV18,TRBD2,CASSPLLAASTDTQYF,TGTGCCAGCTCACCCCTACTAGCGGCTAGCACAGATACGCAGTATTTT
NA,TRBJ2-2,TRBV6-5,NA,CASSLRGTGELFF,TGTGCCAGCAGCCTTCGGGGCACCGGGGAGCTGTTTTTT
NA,TRBJ1-5,TRBV28,TRBD1,CASSPTTGRLYQPQHF,TGTGCCAGCAGCCCCACGACAGGGCGGTTATATCAGCCCCAGCATTTT
once,TRBJ1-5,TRBV19,NA,CASSIKRSQPQHF,TGTGCCAGTAGTATAAAGAGATCTCAGCCCCAGCATTTT
NA,TRBJ2-3,TRBV5-1,NA,CASSFGGTDTQYF,TGCGCCAGCAGCTTTGGCGGCACAGATACGCAGTATTTT
NA,TRBJ1-1,TRBV29-1,TRBD1,CSVRRLQGETEAFF,TGCAGCGTTCGCCGACTTCAGGGGGAGACTGAAGCTTTCTTT
NA,TRBJ2-5,TRBV28,TRBD1,CASSLNRGSTQYF,TGTGCCAGCAGTTTAAACAGGGGGTCGACCCAGTACTTC
NA,TRBJ2-6,TRBV2,NA,CASSEETSGANVLTF,TGTGCCAGCAGTGAAGAGACCTCTGGGGCCAACGTCCTGACTTTC
once,TRBJ1-1,TRBV4-1,TRBD1,CASSQLASTGGTEAFF,TGCGCCAGCAGCCAACTTGCCTCTACAGGGGGCACTGAAGCTTTCTTT
NA,TRBJ1-3,TRBV28,NA,CASTAVPSSGNTIYF,TGTGCCAGCACCGCAGTCCCAAGCTCTGGAAACACCATATATTTT
NA,TRBJ1-1,TRBV5-4,NA,CASSLDQGMPTEAFF,TGTGCCAGCAGCTTGGACCAGGGAATGCCGACTGAAGCTTTCTTT
NA,TRBJ1-2,TRBV28,NA,CASSLTDYGYTF,TGTGCCAGCAGTTTAACTGATTATGGCTACACCTTC
NA,TRBJ2-7,TRBV2,NA,CASSRTSESSYEQYF,TGTGCCAGCAGTAGGACAAGCGAGAGCTCCTACGAGCAGTACTTC
NA,TRBJ1-4,TRBV7-9,NA,CASSPWGETNEKLFF,TGTGCCAGCAGCCCCTGGGGGGAAACTAATGAAAAACTGTTTTTT
NA,TRBJ1-1,TRBV7-9,TRBD1,CASSPLGDRGENTEAFF,TGTGCCAGCAGCCCTTTAGGCGACAGGGGGGAGAACACTGAAGCTTTCTTT
NA,TRBJ1-1,TRBV7-9,NA,CASSPGADTEAFF,TGTGCCAGCAGCCCGGGGGCGGACACTGAAGCTTTCTTT
NA,TRBJ1-1,TRBV9,NA,CASSARVQDTEAFF,TGTGCCAGCAGCGCCAGGGTACAGGACACTGAAGCTTTCTTT
NA,TRBJ2-5,TRBV28,NA,CASSYSAGTTQETQYF,TGTGCCAGCAGTTACTCGGCAGGGACCACCCAAGAGACCCAGTACTTC
NA,TRBJ2-1,TRBV7-2,TRBD2,CASSLVASSSGGDNEQFF,TGTGCCAGCAGCTTAGTTGCTTCGTCTAGCGGGGGGGACAATGAGCAGTTCTTC
NA,TRBJ2-1,TRBV6-5,TRBD2,CASSIPGGGNEQFF,TGTGCCAGCAGCATCCCCGGCGGGGGGAATGAGCAGTTCTTC
NA,TRBJ2-1,TRBV7-2,TRBD2,CASSLAGTGNEQFF,TGTGCCAGCAGCCTAGCGGGGACTGGCAATGAGCAGTTCTTC